The clone carrying this T cell receptor beta chain was counted ten times or more. The target antigen is unknown. The CDR3 totals 13 residues. V gave up 1 base and J gave up 4 bases, with 6 bases separating them. Germline V gives CDR1 SGHTA, CDR2 FQGNSA. Amplified regions were TCR beta CDR3 sequences from RNA transcripts. The study used the HTBI primer set for a first-round RT-PCR of the TCR CDR3. TCRdb called the multiplex PCR reads again in MiXCR, with one record for every CDR3 protein. The sample records roughly 400,000 distinct CDR3 sequences, around 15% being singletons. The data originate from a study of T cells in Graves' hyperthyroidism and ophthalmopathy. Study-wide findings and caveats: In simple terms, a model built on 13 V-J features told ophthalmopathy apart from stable hyperthyroidism.

The rearrangement joins TRBV7-2 to TRBJ2-3; D gene uncertain. The sequence derives from a man aged 50-60 years with Graves' ophthalmopathy. The material sequenced was blood. The CDR3 bases are TGTGCCAGCAGCTTAGGGACGGCAGATACGCAGTATTTT. Its protein product is CASSLGTADTQYF. Using reference TRBV7-2 and TRBJ2-3 for the parts outside the CDR3, the full variable domain is GAGVSQSPSNKVTEKGKDVELRCDPISGHTALYWYRQSLGQGLEFLIYFQGNSAPDKSGLPSDRFSAERTGGSVSTLTIQRTQQEDSAVYLCASSLGTADTQYFGPGTRLTVL.